This T cell receptor beta chain was identified in a study of blood T cell repertoires in COVID-19. Looking at the study overall: Whether acute or convalescent, the COVID-19 samples came from the United States, Italy and Spain. Sample material is recorded as cDNA or gDNA derived from T cells, B-cell-depleted T cells, or PBMCs.

V lost 9 bases to trimming and J lost 2 bases; unmatched junction nucleotides: 4. CDR1 and CDR2 from the germline V gene are SGHDN and FVKESK. The CDR3 covers 14 residues. Original analysis: Nucleated cell number was recorded as an estimate derived from reference gene primer amplification. Assay used: immunoSEQ multiplex PCR; TCRdb lists only in-frame clones, some missing. D and trimming were read from the DNA, whereas the V and J calls and clone size are those reported in that table. This sample has about 160,000 clones, with about 83% found just once. This receptor was identified in an elderly woman with acute or convalescent COVID-19. Sequenced: peripheral blood. This sequence joins TRBV14 and TRBJ2-6; 7 bases align to TRBD2. CDR3 protein: CASSLAAGANVLTF. The CDR3 bases are TGTGCCAGTTCTCTAGCGGCTGGGGCCAACGTCCTGACTTTC.